Sequencing of this T cell receptor beta chain was carried out in a study of cytomegalovirus exposure and HLA in healthy donors. About the study: Early released data comprised 80 million or so unique TCRs from HLA-typed donors. Study-wide findings and caveats: In most subjects, TCR beta sequences reportedly gave accurate predictions of HLA-A and HLA-B alleles. Cytomegalovirus-associated TCR beta chains were listed, numbering roughly 150.

In the case of this clone: Antigen specificity is unknown.

Germline CDR1 SGHVS, CDR2 FQNEAQ. V was pared by 2 bases and J by 1 base, with 5 bases of the junction left unmatched. The CDR3 length is 16 residues. The PCR contained 60 Vbeta and 13 Jbeta primers. Generated by immunoSEQ multiplex PCR, the TCRdb table keeps only in-frame clones and is missing some. The sample contains approximately 80,000 clones, around 72% of which appear only once. The chain links TRBV7-8 to TRBJ2-4; 7 nucleotides match TRBD1. The clonotype originates from a woman aged 40 to 49 in good health and CMV-seropositive. What was sequenced was PBMCs. CDR3 sequence: CASSLYGRGAKNIQYF. CDR3 nucleotide sequence: TGTGCCAGCAGCTTATATGGCAGGGGGGCCAAAAACATTCAGTACTTC.